The source of this TCR beta chain is a study of T-cell reconstitution after alpha-beta-depleted transplantation in children. Study findings and constraints: The main origin of T-cell counts and diversity one year after transplant was newly produced T cells. By about two months after transplant, alpha-beta T cells reportedly arose from several hundred graft clones that had expanded. It was surviving recipient T cells and thymic progenitors that gave some patients high TCRbeta diversity at day 60.

This clonotype was counted many times. Antigen: not known. Using unique molecular identifiers, the investigators prepared the TCRbeta library. Using its own MiXCR run on the PCR reads, TCRdb lists one record per CDR3 protein. The sample comprises approximately 110,000 distinct CDR3 sequences, around 23% of which are singletons, and 10% rests with the top ten. V shed 6 bases and J 2 bases; nucleotides not matched to a gene: 8. This CDR3 contains 15 residues. Germline CDR1 is DFQATT and CDR2 is SNEGSKA (reference sequence). This rearrangement joins TRBV20-1 to TRBJ2-7; 12 positions match TRBD1. The clonotype originates from a male patient between 2 and 10 years old who had a stem cell transplant for chronic granulomatous disease, so the T cells may come from the graft donor. The starting material was PBMCs, mostly from graft donor cells, obtained 180 days after TCRalphabeta/CD19-depleted stem cell transplant. In nucleotides, the CDR3 is TGCAGTGCCACACCGGGACAGGGGGCTACCTACGAGCAGTACTTC. Its protein is CSATPGQGATYEQYF.